This T cell receptor beta chain was captured in a study of preoperative IRX-2 immunotherapy in early breast cancer. Only in-frame clones appear in the TCRdb table, and some are missing; sequencing was by immunoSEQ multiplex PCR. The table includes over 20,000 clones, 70% to 90% detected once. Treatment denoted: preoperative locoregional IRX-2 cytokine immunotherapy. Sample: lymph node tissue, taken after IRX-2 immunotherapy. This receptor was obtained from a human donor with breast cancer.

Here the CDR3 reads CASSRTSGTYNEQFF. As DNA, the CDR3 is TGTGCCAGCAGTCGGACTAGCGGTACCTACAATGAGCAGTTCTTC. J is TRBJ2-1 and V is TRBV28, with 10 bases that match TRBD2. The germline CDR1 and CDR2 sequences are MDHEN and SYDVKM. Trimming at V came to 5 bases and at J to 2 bases, leaving 3 bases not matched to a gene. The CDR3 has 15 amino acids.